These 22 T cell receptor beta chains were sequenced from one sample in a study of T cells in Graves' hyperthyroidism and ophthalmopathy. RNA transcripts provided the source from which TCR beta CDR3 regions were amplified. First-round RT-PCR of the TCR CDR3 relied on the HTBI primer set. Each CDR3 protein gets one entry after TCRdb re-called the multiplex PCR reads with MiXCR. The sample includes approximately 710,000 distinct CDR3 sequences, approximately 15% of them seen just once. Sequencing was done on a sample of blood. All receptors derive from a man aged 50-59 years with Graves' hyperthyroidism.

The chain links TRBV13 to TRBJ2-3, with 7 bases that match TRBD2. The CDR3 runs to 16 residues. Germline V gene sequence: CDR1 PRHDT, CDR2 FYEKMQ (reference sequence). Trimming removed 1 base from V and 2 bases from J; junction bases left unmatched: 6. CDR3 protein: CASSLEREELTDTQYF. Written as DNA, the CDR3 is TGTGCCAGCAGCTTAGAACGGGAGGAGCTCACAGATACGCAGTATTTT. Full variable domain (rest looked up from reference TRBV13 and TRBJ2-3): AAGVIQSPRHLIKEKRETATLKCYPIPRHDTVYWYQQGPGQDPQFLISFYEKMQSDKGSIPDRFSAQQFSDYHSELNMSSLELGDSALYFCASSLEREELTDTQYFGPGTRLTVL.

The sample holds many counts of this clonotype. This sequence joins TRBV27 and TRBJ1-1; 8 nucleotides line up with TRBD1. CDR1 and CDR2 (germline): MNHEY, SMNVEV (reference sequence). The trim removed 6 bases at V and 2 bases at J, leaving 2 bases unmatched. This CDR3 contains 13 residues. The CDR3 DNA reads TGTGCCAGCAGATCAGGGGGCAACACTGAAGCTTTCTTT. Protein sequence: CASRSGGNTEAFF.

This clonotype was found many times. The V call is TRBV10-3, the J call TRBJ2-7; D unclear. This CDR3 has 13 amino acids. Trimming removed 2 bases at V and 0 bases at J, with 5 bases between. Germline V lookup: CDR1 ENHRY, CDR2 SYGVKD. The DNA for the CDR3 is TGTGCCATCAGTGAGCCCAGCTCCTACGAGCAGTACTTC. Residues: CAISEPSSYEQYF.

The chain carries TRBV11-2 and TRBJ1-2, with D maybe TRBD1 (6 bases). Germline V gene lookup returns CDR1 SGHAT and CDR2 FQNNGV. The CDR3 length is 11 residues. The V end lost 5 bases, the J end lost 8 bases, and 9 bases lay between the germline ends. CDR3 nucleotide sequence: TGTGCCAGCAGCCCGGGGGCGGGCTACACCTTC. Its protein product is CASSPGAGYTF.

Many counts were recorded for this clonotype. The chain links TRBV20-1 to TRBJ2-3, with 10 positions matching TRBD2. CDR1 and CDR2 (germline): DFQATT, SNEGSKA (reference sequence). The V and J ends lost 0 bases and 3 bases, in that order; junction bases with no gene match: 6. The CDR3 has 16 amino acids. CDR3 bases: TGCAGTGCTAGAGACAACCTAGCGGGAGTTACAGATACGCAGTATTTT. Protein product: CSARDNLAGVTDTQYF.

This clonotype was seen at least ten times. The chain has TRBV12-3 or TRBV12-4 and TRBJ2-7; D not resolved. Trimming shortened V by 4 bases and J by 7 bases, and 14 bases separated the two germline ends. This CDR3 contains 13 residues. CDR3 sequence reads: CASSSTLNREQYF. For the CDR3, the DNA is TGTGCCAGCAGTTCTACCTTAAATCGGGAGCAGTACTTC.

This clonotype was seen ten or more times. A read error may produce the germline difference seen at one junction end. The V gene is TRBV7-7, the J gene TRBJ2-5, with a possible D match to TRBD1 (6 bases). The germline CDR1 and CDR2 sequences are SSHAT and FNYEAQ (reference sequence). This CDR3 has 15 amino acids. The CDR3 bases are TGTGCTAGCAGCTCAATGACAGGTGGAGCGGAGACCCAGTACTTC. Its translation is CASSSMTGGAETQYF.

This clonotype was seen many times. This chain links TRBV27 with TRBJ1-1; 12 bases are shared with TRBD1. The J segment lost 2 bases and the V segment lost 4 bases, leaving 8 bases of the junction unmatched. The germline gives CDR1 MNHEY, CDR2 SMNVEV (reference sequence). CDR3 size: 17 residues. The CDR3 DNA reads TGTGCCAGCAGTTCCTACGCGGGACAGGGGGCTAACACTGAAGCTTTCTTT. Protein product: CASSSYAGQGANTEAFF.

This clonotype was seen many times. The CDR3 bases are TGCAGCGTTGAGCGTTCGAGCACAGATACGCAGTATTTT. The encoded protein is CSVERSSTDTQYF. The gene calls are TRBV29-1 and TRBJ2-3; D unresolved. Germline assignment: CDR1 SQVTM and CDR2 ANQGSEA. The CDR3 has 13 amino acids. V was cut by 3 bases and J by 0 bases, with 7 bases left in between.

Ten or more counts support this clonotype. The rearrangement joins TRBV28 to TRBJ2-1, with 8 positions matching TRBD1. Germline CDR1 and CDR2: MDHEN and SYDVKM. CDR3 length: 14 amino acids. The V and J ends lost 2 bases and 6 bases, in that order; junction bases with no gene match: 3. CDR3: CASSLRTGRNEQFF. CDR3 DNA: TGTGCCAGCAGTTTACGGACAGGGCGCAATGAGCAGTTCTTC.

This clonotype has just a few counts. This chain connects TRBV5-6 to TRBJ2-3; TRBD2 matches 9 bases. This CDR3 is built from 17 residues. Germline CDR1 and CDR2: SGHDT and YYEEEE. With 4 bases clipped from V and 1 base from J, the junction kept 10 bases outside the gene matches. The CDR3 spells CASSPPWTSARTDTQYF. The CDR3 nucleotides are TGTGCCAGCAGCCCGCCATGGACTAGCGCTCGCACAGATACGCAGTATTTT.

This clonotype was counted many times. V is TRBV12-3 or TRBV12-4 and J is TRBJ2-3; D possibly corresponds to TRBD1 (7 bases). The CDR3 consists of 14 residues. Trimming cost V 4 bases and J 7 bases, with 15 bases left between them. The CDR3 region is CASSSSTGRYTQYF. The CDR3 nucleotides read TGTGCCAGCAGTTCCTCGACAGGGAGGTATACGCAGTATTTT.

The chain has TRBV4-3 and TRBJ1-4; D perhaps matches TRBD1 (5 bases). This CDR3 contains 16 residues. Germline assignment: CDR1 LGHNA and CDR2 YSLEER. V was cut by 6 bases and J by 0 bases, with 14 bases left in between. CDR3 in DNA: TGCGCCAGCAGAGGGGCGGGGGGATCAACTAATGAAAAACTGTTTTTT. Protein sequence: CASRGAGGSTNEKLFF.

This clonotype appeared many times. V gene TRBV2 combines with J gene TRBJ2-5; unclear D gene. Looked up from germline, CDR1 is SNHLY and CDR2 is FYNNEI. Trimming left V 10 bases short and J 3 bases short, with 12 bases between. The CDR3 has 12 amino acids. The CDR3 bases are TGTGCCACCAGCAGGTTGGAAGAGACCCAGTACTTC. Translating gives CATSRLEETQYF.

This clonotype was observed a handful of times. The chain employs TRBV9 and TRBJ1-6, with D maybe TRBD1 (5 bases). In germline, CDR1 is SGDLS, CDR2 YYNGEE. Trimming shortened V by 0 bases and J by 1 base, and 5 bases separated the two germline ends. This CDR3 spans 15 amino acids. In DNA form, the CDR3 reads TGTGCCAGCAGCGTAGGGACATCCTATAATTCACCCCTCCACTTT. Protein sequence: CASSVGTSYNSPLHF.

This clonotype was counted between two and nine times. This sequence joins TRBV20-1 and TRBJ1-5; D remains unclear. The CDR3 runs 16 residues. Germline CDR1 DFQATT, CDR2 SNEGSKA (reference sequence). V was cut by 2 bases and J by 0 bases, with 14 bases left in between. CDR3 amino acids: CSARTVGTLSNQPQHF. The CDR3 DNA is TGCAGTGCTAGAACTGTCGGAACCCTTAGCAATCAGCCCCAGCATTTT.

This clonotype was observed many times. The rearrangement uses TRBV27 and TRBJ2-7, with D possibly matching TRBD1 (6 bases). V was trimmed by 4 bases and J by 4 bases, leaving 17 bases between them. Germline CDR1 reads MNHEY; CDR2 reads SMNVEV (reference sequence). The length of the CDR3 is 15 residues. CDR3 nucleotide sequence: TGTGCCAGCAGTTCCCTAGGACAGAGGCCGTACGAGCAGTACTTC. It encodes CASSSLGQRPYEQYF.

The rearrangement uses TRBV20-1 and TRBJ2-7; no firm D call. The CDR3 loop spans 14 amino acids. The V and J ends lost 7 bases and 7 bases respectively, with 23 bases between them. CDR1 is DFQATT, CDR2 SNEGSKA, per germline (reference sequence). In DNA, the CDR3 is TGCAGTGAAAAGCGAAACGGGCAGCATGGGGAGCAGTACTTC. As protein: CSEKRNGQHGEQYF.

The J gene is TRBJ2-1, the V gene TRBV24-1, with D possibly matching TRBD1 (5 bases). Trimming shortened V by 2 bases and J by 2 bases, and 9 bases separated the two germline ends. The germline gives CDR1 KGHDR, CDR2 SFDVKD. CDR3 length equals 15 residues. The CDR3 protein is CATSDSGFPYNEQFF. The CDR3 DNA follows: TGTGCCACCAGTGATTCAGGGTTCCCCTACAATGAGCAGTTCTTC.

This clonotype was detected many times. The chain is built from TRBV2 and TRBJ2-1, with 8 bases aligning to TRBD2. V gave up 2 bases and J gave up 7 bases; unmatched junction bases: 7. Germline assignment: CDR1 SNHLY and CDR2 FYNNEI. CDR3 size: 15 residues. The CDR3, as DNA: TGTGCCAGCAGTGAACTAGCGGGCCGGATGAATGAGCAGTTCTTC. Its protein product is CASSELAGRMNEQFF.

The gene calls are TRBV18 and TRBJ1-1, with 11 bases identical to TRBD1. Germline V gene data show CDR1 as KGHSH and CDR2 as LQKENI. The CDR3 loop spans 15 amino acids. With 3 bases clipped from V and 5 bases from J, the junction kept 5 bases outside the gene matches. The CDR3 sequence: CASSPGGTGGTEAFF. CDR3 DNA sequence: TGTGCCAGCTCACCCGGAGGGACAGGGGGAACTGAAGCTTTCTTT.

The chain is built from TRBV7-9 and TRBJ2-7, with 10 bases that match TRBD2. The CDR3 contains 14 residues. Germline CDR1 and CDR2: SEHNR and FQNEAQ (reference sequence). V lost 5 bases, J lost 4 bases, and 5 bases stayed unmatched. The chain's CDR3 is CASSTGLAEYEQYF. CDR3 coding DNA: TGTGCCAGCAGCACAGGACTAGCGGAATACGAGCAGTACTTC.